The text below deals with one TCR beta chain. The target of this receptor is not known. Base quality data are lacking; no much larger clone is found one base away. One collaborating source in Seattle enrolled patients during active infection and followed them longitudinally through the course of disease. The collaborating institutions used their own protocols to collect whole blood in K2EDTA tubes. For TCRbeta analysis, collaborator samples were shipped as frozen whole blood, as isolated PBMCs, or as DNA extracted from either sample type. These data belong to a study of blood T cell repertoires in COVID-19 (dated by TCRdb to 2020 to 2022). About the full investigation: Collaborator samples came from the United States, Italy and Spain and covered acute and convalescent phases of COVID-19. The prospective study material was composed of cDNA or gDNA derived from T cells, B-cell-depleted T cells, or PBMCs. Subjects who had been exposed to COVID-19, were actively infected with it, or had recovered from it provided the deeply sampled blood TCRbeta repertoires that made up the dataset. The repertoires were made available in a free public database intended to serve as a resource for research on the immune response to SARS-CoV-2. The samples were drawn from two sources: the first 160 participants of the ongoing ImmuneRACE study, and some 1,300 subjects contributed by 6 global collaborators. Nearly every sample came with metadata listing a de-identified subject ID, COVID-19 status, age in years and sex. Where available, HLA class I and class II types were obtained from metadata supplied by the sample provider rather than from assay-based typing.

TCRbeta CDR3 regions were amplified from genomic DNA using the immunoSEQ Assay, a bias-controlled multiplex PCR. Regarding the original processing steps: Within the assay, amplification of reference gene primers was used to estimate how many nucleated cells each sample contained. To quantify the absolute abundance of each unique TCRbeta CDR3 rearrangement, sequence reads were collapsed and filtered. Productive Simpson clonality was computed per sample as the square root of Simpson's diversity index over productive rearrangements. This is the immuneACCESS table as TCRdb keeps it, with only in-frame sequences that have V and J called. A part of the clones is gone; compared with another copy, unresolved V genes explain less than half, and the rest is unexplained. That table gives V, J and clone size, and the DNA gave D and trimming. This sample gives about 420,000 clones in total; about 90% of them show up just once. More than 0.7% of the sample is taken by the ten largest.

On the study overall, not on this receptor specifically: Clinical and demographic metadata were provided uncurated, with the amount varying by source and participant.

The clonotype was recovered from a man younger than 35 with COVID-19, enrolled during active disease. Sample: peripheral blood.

At the DNA level, the sequence is TGTGCCAGCAGTGGCCGGGACAGGGGAGGATATACGCAGTATTTT. Protein translation: CASSGRDRGGYTQYF. The chain is encoded by TRBV2 joined to TRBJ2-3; 10 bases in the junction line up with TRBD1. For this chain, trimming is 4 bases at the V end and 7 bases at the J end, and the number of junction bases without a gene match is 8. Spanning cysteine to phenylalanine, the CDR3 consists of 15 amino acids. The entry retains the CDR3 DNA only, 45 bases that are in frame from base 1. The germline V gene gives CDR1 as SNHLY and CDR2 as FYNNEI.